Listed below are T cell receptor beta chains from one sample, sequenced in a study of beta chain features in type 1 diabetes. The method was immunoSEQ multiplex PCR; TCRdb's version includes in-frame clones alone and lacks a portion of them. The sample contains fewer than 300,000 clones, 11% of which appear only once. Sequencing used naive CD4+ T cells from blood. The receptor source for this set is a man aged 25-45 years with type 1 diabetes. Both conserved end residues are part of each CDR3. D genes are given only for firm matches. Expanded clones are given a class, and other clones once, few, many or no size at all.

V gene: TRBV29-1
D gene: TRBD1
clone size: NA
J gene: TRBJ2-5
CDR3 protein: CSAGTGVRTQYF
CDR3 DNA: TGCAGCGCCGGGACAGGGGTGAGGACCCAGTACTTC

V gene: TRBV7-2
D gene: NA
clone size: once
J gene: TRBJ2-7
CDR3 protein: CASSSTGTPYEQYF
CDR3 DNA: TGTGCCAGCAGCTCAACCGGGACACCCTACGAGCAGTACTTC

V gene: TRBV29-1
D gene: TRBD1
clone size: NA
J gene: TRBJ1-3
CDR3 protein: CSVTTGTAGNTIYF
CDR3 DNA: TGCAGCGTTACGACAGGGACGGCAGGAAACACCATATATTTT

V gene: TRBV18
D gene: TRBD1
clone size: NA
J gene: TRBJ1-2
CDR3 protein: CASSRAGGLEEGYTF
CDR3 DNA: TGTGCCAGCTCACGGGCAGGGGGCCTTGAAGAAGGCTACACCTTC

V gene: TRBV2
D gene: NA
clone size: few
J gene: TRBJ2-1
CDR3 protein: CASSANREGEQFF
CDR3 DNA: TGTGCCAGCAGCGCAAACAGGGAGGGAGAGCAGTTCTTC

V gene: TRBV28
D gene: NA
clone size: few
J gene: TRBJ2-1
CDR3 protein: CASSKRRGHNEQFF
CDR3 DNA: TGTGCCAGCAGCAAGAGGAGAGGCCACAATGAGCAGTTCTTC

V gene: TRBV10-3
D gene: TRBD1
clone size: few
J gene: TRBJ1-3
CDR3 protein: CAISDPQGAGNTIYF
CDR3 DNA: TGTGCCATCAGTGACCCACAGGGGGCTGGAAACACCATATATTTT

V gene: TRBV15
D gene: NA
clone size: few
J gene: TRBJ1-2
CDR3 protein: CATSRGGLTNYGYTF
CDR3 DNA: TGTGCCACCAGCAGAGGAGGGCTAACTAACTATGGCTACACCTTC

V gene: TRBV10-3
D gene: TRBD2
clone size: few
J gene: TRBJ2-3
CDR3 protein: CAIRVAGSTDTQYF
CDR3 DNA: TGTGCCATCAGAGTAGCGGGGTCCACAGATACGCAGTATTTT

V gene: TRBV7-9
D gene: NA
clone size: few
J gene: TRBJ2-4
CDR3 protein: CASSLGTTEKNIQYF
CDR3 DNA: TGTGCCAGCAGCTTAGGGACTACCGAGAAAAACATTCAGTACTTC

V gene: TRBV6-5
D gene: NA
clone size: few
J gene: TRBJ1-5
CDR3 protein: CASSYSGRNQPQHF
CDR3 DNA: TGTGCCAGCAGTTACTCGGGGAGGAATCAGCCCCAGCATTTT